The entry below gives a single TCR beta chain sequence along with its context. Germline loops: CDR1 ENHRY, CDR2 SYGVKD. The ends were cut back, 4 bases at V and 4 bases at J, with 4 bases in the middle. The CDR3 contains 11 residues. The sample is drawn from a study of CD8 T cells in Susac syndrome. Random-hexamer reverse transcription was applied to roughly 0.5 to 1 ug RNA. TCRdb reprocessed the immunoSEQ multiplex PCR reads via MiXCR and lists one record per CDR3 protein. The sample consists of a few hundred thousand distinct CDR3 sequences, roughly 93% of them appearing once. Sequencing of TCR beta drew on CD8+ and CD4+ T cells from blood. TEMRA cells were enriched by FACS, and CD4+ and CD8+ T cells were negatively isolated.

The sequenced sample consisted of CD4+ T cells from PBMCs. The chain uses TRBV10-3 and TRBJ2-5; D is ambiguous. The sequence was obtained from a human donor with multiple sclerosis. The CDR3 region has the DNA TGTGCCATCAGTGCCGGAGAGACCCAGTACTTC. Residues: CAISAGETQYF.